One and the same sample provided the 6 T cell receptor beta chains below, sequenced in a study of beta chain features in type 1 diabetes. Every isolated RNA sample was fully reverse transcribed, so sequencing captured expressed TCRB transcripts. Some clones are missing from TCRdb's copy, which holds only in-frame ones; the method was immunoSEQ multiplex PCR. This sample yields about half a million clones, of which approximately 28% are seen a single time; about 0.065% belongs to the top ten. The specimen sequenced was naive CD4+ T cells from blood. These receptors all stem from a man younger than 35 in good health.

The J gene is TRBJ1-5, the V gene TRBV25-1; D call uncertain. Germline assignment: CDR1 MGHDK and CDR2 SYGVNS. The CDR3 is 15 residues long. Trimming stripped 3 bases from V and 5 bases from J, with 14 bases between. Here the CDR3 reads CASSDIGQTDQPQHF. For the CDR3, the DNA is TGTGCCAGCAGTGATATCGGGCAGACCGATCAGCCCCAGCATTTT.

This CDR3 is CASSHDRGYEQYF. The CDR3, as DNA: TGTGCCAGCAGCCACGACCGTGGGTACGAGCAGTACTTC. This chain uses TRBV14 with TRBJ2-7; D not resolved. V was clipped by 3 bases and J by 4 bases, with 10 bases between them. Germline-derived CDR1 and CDR2 are SGHDN and FVKESK. The CDR3 runs 13 residues.

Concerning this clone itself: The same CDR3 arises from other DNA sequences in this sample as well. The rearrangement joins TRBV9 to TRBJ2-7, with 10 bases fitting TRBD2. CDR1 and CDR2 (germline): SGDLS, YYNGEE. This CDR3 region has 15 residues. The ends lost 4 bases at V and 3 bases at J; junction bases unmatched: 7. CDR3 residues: CASSPRLAGGYEQYF. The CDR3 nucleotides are TGTGCCAGCAGCCCCCGACTAGCGGGCGGCTACGAGCAGTACTTC.

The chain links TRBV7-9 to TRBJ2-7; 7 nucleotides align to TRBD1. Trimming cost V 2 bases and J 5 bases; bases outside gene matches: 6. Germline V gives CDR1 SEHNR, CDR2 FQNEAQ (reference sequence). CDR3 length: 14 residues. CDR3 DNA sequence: TGTGCCAGCAGCTTACGACAGGGCGCGGACGAGCAGTACTTC. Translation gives CASSLRQGADEQYF.

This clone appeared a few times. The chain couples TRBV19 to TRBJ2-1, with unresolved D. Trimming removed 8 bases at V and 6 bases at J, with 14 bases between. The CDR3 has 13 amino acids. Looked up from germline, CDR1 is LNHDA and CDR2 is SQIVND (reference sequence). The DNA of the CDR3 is TGTGCCAGTGGTGTGCGTCTCTTCAATGAGCAGTTCTTC. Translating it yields CASGVRLFNEQFF.

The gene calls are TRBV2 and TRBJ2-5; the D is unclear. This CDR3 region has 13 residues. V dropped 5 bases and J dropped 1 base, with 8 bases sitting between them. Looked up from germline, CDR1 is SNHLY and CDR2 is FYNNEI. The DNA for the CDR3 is TGTGCCAGCAGTCCCGACCTCCAAGAGACCCAGTACTTC. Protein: CASSPDLQETQYF.